This T cell receptor (beta chain) stems from a study of graft-versus-host responses after intestinal transplantation. This clone came up a few times. Here immunoSEQ multiplex PCR was the method, and the copy in TCRdb shows in-frame clones only, minus some. The sample lists around 25,000 clones, around two fifths occurring once. The CDR3 consists of 16 residues. CDR1 is MNHEY, CDR2 SVGAGI, per germline. J lost 1 base, V lost 4 bases, and 6 bases had no gene match. V and J are TRBV6-5 and TRBJ1-5, with TRBD1 matching 8 bases. The specimen comprised alloreactive CD4+ T cells from a mixed lymphocyte reaction culture, sampled before intestinal transplant. Subset specified: CFSE-low proliferating T cells sorted from roughly six-day pre-transplant mixed lymphocyte reaction (GvH or HvG direction). The clonotype was recovered from a human patient who received an intestinal transplant. The DNA for the CDR3 is TGTGCCAGCAGTTCTCAGGGGGCGCGGAGCAATCAGCCCCAGCATTTT. Protein: CASSSQGARSNQPQHF.